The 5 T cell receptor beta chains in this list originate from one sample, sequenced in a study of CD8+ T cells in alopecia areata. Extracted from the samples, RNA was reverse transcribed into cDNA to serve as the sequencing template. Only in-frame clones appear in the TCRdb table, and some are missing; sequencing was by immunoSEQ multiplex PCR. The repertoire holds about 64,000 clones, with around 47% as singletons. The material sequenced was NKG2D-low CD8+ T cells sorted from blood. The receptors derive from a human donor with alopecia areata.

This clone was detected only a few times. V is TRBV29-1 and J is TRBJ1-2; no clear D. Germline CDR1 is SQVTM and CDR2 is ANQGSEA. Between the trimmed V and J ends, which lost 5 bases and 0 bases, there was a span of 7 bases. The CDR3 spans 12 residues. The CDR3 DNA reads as TGCAGCGTTACTCCCTCTAACTATGGCTACACCTTC. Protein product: CSVTPSNYGYTF.

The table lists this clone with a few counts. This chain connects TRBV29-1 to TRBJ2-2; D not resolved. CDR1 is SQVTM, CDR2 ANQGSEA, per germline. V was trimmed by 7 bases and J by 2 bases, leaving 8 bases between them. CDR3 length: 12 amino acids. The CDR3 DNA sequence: TGCAGCGCGTGGGCAAACACCGGGGAGCTGTTTTTT. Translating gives CSAWANTGELFF.

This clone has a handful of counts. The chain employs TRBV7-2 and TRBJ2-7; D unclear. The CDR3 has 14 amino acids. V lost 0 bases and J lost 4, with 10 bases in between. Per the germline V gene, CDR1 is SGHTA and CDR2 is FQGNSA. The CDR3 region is CASSLASSTYEQYF. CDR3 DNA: TGTGCCAGCAGCTTAGCCTCATCCACTTACGAGCAGTACTTC.

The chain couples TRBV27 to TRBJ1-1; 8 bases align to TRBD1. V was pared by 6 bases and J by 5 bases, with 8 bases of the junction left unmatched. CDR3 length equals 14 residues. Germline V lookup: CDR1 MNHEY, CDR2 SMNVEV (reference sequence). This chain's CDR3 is CASRTRQGMTEAFF. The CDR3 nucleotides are TGTGCCAGCAGAACTAGACAGGGGATGACTGAAGCTTTCTTT.

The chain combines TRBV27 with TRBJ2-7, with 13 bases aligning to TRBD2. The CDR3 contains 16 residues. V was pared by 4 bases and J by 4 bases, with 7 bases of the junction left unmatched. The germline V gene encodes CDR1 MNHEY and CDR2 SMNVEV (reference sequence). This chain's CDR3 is CASSSEGLAGSYEQYF. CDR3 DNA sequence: TGTGCCAGCAGTTCCGAGGGACTAGCGGGGTCGTACGAGCAGTACTTC.